The 16 T cell receptor beta chains below were found in one sample sequenced in a study of CD8+ T cells in alopecia areata (dated by TCRdb to the late 2010s). The library was produced with the immunoSEQ multiplex PCR assay. For TCR sequencing, RNA was extracted from every sample and reverse transcribed into cDNA to serve as template. TCRdb retrieved this table from immuneACCESS and kept in-frame rearrangements only. Not all clones are present; in checked studies, unresolved V genes account for under half, and no reason is known for the remainder. Present in this sample are around 150,000 clones, 62% of which were seen just once. The top ten clones comprise 36% of the sample. Sequenced: CD8+ T cells sorted from blood. The source is a human donor in good health.

The genes are TRBV10-3 and TRBJ2-7, with TRBD1 matching over 9 bases. Germline assignment: CDR1 ENHRY and CDR2 SYGVKD. Trimming took 6 bases from V and 5 from J; bases not matched to a gene: 5. This CDR3 spans 13 amino acids. For the CDR3, the DNA is TGTGCCATCAGGGAACAGGGGGCCCACGAGCAGTACTTC. As protein: CAIREQGAHEQYF.

This clone was detected only a few times. At one of its ends the junction is not consistent with the germline gene, which may arise from a read error. This chain uses TRBV29-1 with TRBJ2-3, with D hard to call. Per the germline V gene, CDR1 is SQVTM and CDR2 is ANQGSEA. The CDR3 consists of 9 residues. CDR3 sequence (DNA): TGCAGCGTTGAAGATCCGCAGTATTTT. It specifies CSVEDPQYF.

The chain links TRBV5-6 to TRBJ2-1; D is uncertain. The CDR3 runs to 13 residues. Germline CDR1 and CDR2: SGHDT and YYEEEE. Deletions cut 1 base from V and 0 bases from J, with 2 bases between. CDR3 sequence (DNA): TGTGCCAGCAGCTTGTCCTCCTACAATGAGCAGTTCTTC. Amino acid sequence: CASSLSSYNEQFF.

The sample holds a few counts of this clone. The chain joins TRBV7-3 to TRBJ1-1; D is uncertain. There are 13 residues in the CDR3. Germline V gene lookup returns CDR1 SGHTA and CDR2 FQGTGA. Trimming took off 5 bases at V and 2 bases at J, with 9 bases between the two ends. The CDR3 spells CASSLGYNTEAFF. In DNA, the CDR3 is TGTGCCAGCAGCCTAGGCTACAACACTGAAGCTTTCTTT.

In DNA, the CDR3 is TGTGCCAGCAGCCCCTATACAGGGTCTGGGGGCACTGAAGCTTTCTTT. Translated: CASSPYTGSGGTEAFF. The V and J genes are TRBV7-9 and TRBJ1-1, with a possible D match to TRBD1 (6 bases). The CDR3 extends over 16 amino acids. Trimming removed 5 bases from V and 4 bases from J, with 20 bases in between. Germline CDR1 SEHNR, CDR2 FQNEAQ (reference sequence).

A remark on this clone: Additional DNA sequences in this sample encode the identical CDR3. V is TRBV19 and J is TRBJ1-2; D unresolved. There are 13 residues in the CDR3. With 3 bases removed from V and 2 bases from J, the gap between germline ends came to 7 bases. Per germline, CDR1 LNHDA and CDR2 SQIVND (reference sequence). The CDR3 is CASSISQNYGYTF. The CDR3 DNA follows: TGTGCCAGTAGTATTTCACAGAACTATGGCTACACCTTC.

The rearrangement links TRBV29-1 to TRBJ1-1, with 10 positions matching TRBD1. The CDR3 covers 12 residues. CDR1 is SQVTM, CDR2 ANQGSEA, per germline. Germline trimming cut 6 bases from V and 5 bases from J; bases unmatched to any gene: 3. CDR3 region: CSVGQGLTEAFF. The CDR3 region has the DNA TGCAGCGTGGGACAGGGGTTGACTGAAGCTTTCTTT.

This chain links TRBV29-1 with TRBJ2-5; 7 bases match TRBD1. Per germline, CDR1 SQVTM and CDR2 ANQGSEA. The CDR3 sequence is 11 residues long. V gave up 5 bases and J gave up 13 bases; unmatched junction bases: 10. CDR3 nucleotide sequence: TGCAGCGTTAATTTACGGGACAGAATGTACTTC. This encodes CSVNLRDRMYF. Supplemented by reference TRBV29-1 and TRBJ2-5, the full variable domain reads SAVISQKPSRDICQRGTSLTIQCQVDSQVTMMFWYRQQPGQSLTLIATANQGSEATYESGFVIDKFPISRPNLTFSTLTVSNMSPEDSSIYLCSVNLRDRMYFGPGTRLLVL.

The chain has TRBV27 and TRBJ2-7; D is possibly TRBD1 (6 bases). The CDR3 is made up of 14 amino acids. Trimming pared 8 bases from V and 2 bases from J, leaving 16 bases between. Germline loops: CDR1 MNHEY, CDR2 SMNVEV (reference sequence). CDR3 nucleotides: TGTGCCAGCGGTAATCGGGACACCACCTACGAGCAGTACTTC. Translating it yields CASGNRDTTYEQYF.

Only a few counts were recorded for this clone. The genes are TRBV6-6 and TRBJ2-7, with D unclear. Trimming removed 0 bases from V and 0 bases from J, with 6 bases in between. Germline V lookup: CDR1 MNHNY, CDR2 SVGAGI (reference sequence). The CDR3 runs 14 residues. The CDR3 DNA reads TGTGCCAGCAGTTACTCGGAGCACTCCTACGAGCAGTACTTC. Translation gives CASSYSEHSYEQYF.

The chain couples TRBV19 to TRBJ2-1; TRBD2 matches at 7 bases. CDR1 and CDR2 from the germline V gene are LNHDA and SQIVND (reference sequence). The CDR3 consists of 15 residues. V shed 4 bases and J 2 bases; nucleotides not matched to a gene: 5. The CDR3 sequence: CASSTSSGAYNEQFF. CDR3 nucleotides: TGTGCCAGTAGTACCTCTAGCGGAGCCTACAATGAGCAGTTCTTC.

The chain has TRBV7-8 and TRBJ1-4; the match to TRBD1 covers 11 bases. V lost 0 bases to trimming and J lost 14 bases; unmatched junction nucleotides: 5. Germline values: CDR1 SGHVS, CDR2 FQNEAQ. The CDR3 has 14 residues. The CDR3 DNA reads TGTGCCAGCAGCTTAGCGCGAGGGGACAGGGGGCTGTTTTTT. Translating it yields CASSLARGDRGLFF.

CDR3 sequence (DNA): TGTGCCAGCAGTGTCGGGGAGCTGTTTTTT. Its protein product is CASSVGELFF. This sequence joins TRBV2 and TRBJ2-2, with unresolved D. The length of the CDR3 is 10 residues. V lost 4 bases and J 7 bases, leaving 1 base between the germline ends. Germline V gene lookup returns CDR1 SNHLY and CDR2 FYNNEI. Supplemented by reference TRBV2 and TRBJ2-2, the full variable domain reads EPEVTQTPSHQVTQMGQEVILRCVPISNHLYFYWYRQILGQKVEFLVSFYNNEISEKSEIFDDQFSVERPDGSNFTLKIRSTKLEDSAMYFCASSVGELFFGEGSRLTVL.

Worth noting for this clone: Other DNA sequences in this sample translate to the same CDR3. The V gene is TRBV27, the J gene TRBJ2-3; D remains ambiguous. Per the germline V gene, CDR1 is MNHEY and CDR2 is SMNVEV (reference sequence). This CDR3 is 12 amino acids long. V was clipped by 1 base and J by 3 bases, with 2 bases between them. The CDR3 DNA follows: TGTGCCAGCAGTTTATTGACAGATACGCAGTATTTT. Residues: CASSLLTDTQYF.

The chain couples TRBV10-3 to TRBJ2-5; 10 bases fit TRBD2. V shed 3 bases and J 4 bases; nucleotides not matched to a gene: 8. The CDR3 has 16 residues. CDR1 and CDR2 from the germline V gene are ENHRY and SYGVKD. DNA for the CDR3: TGTGCCATCAGTGAACCTAGCGGGAGTGGGAGAGAGACCCAGTACTTC. As protein: CAISEPSGSGRETQYF.

This chain connects TRBV29-1 to TRBJ2-2; possible D gene TRBD1, 6 bases. The CDR3 sequence is 15 residues long. Germline lookup yields CDR1 SQVTM and CDR2 ANQGSEA. The ends were cut back, 6 bases at V and 0 bases at J, with 14 bases in the middle. The CDR3 nucleotides read TGCAGCGTGGGTCCGGGACAATCGAACACCGGGGAGCTGTTTTTT. This sequence encodes CSVGPGQSNTGELFF.